This TCR beta chain comes out of a study of synovial regulatory T cells in juvenile arthritis. Study-level background: One patient received methotrexate plus infliximab; one lacked treatment information. The study, taken as a whole, reports: CDR3 overlap with synovial Tregs was higher for iaTregs than other blood Tregs. Inflammation-associated Treg cells in blood had less TCR diversity than the remaining blood Treg cells. iaTreg TCR repertoires were largely private across patients and partially overlapped synovial Teff and blood CPL.

By frequency, this clone is medium-sized. Its antigen is not identified. The table came from immunoSEQ multiplex PCR; TCRdb's copy has only in-frame clones and leaves some out. The sample table sets out about 1,000 clones. The sample consisted of Treg cells from blood. Subset indicated: HLA-DR+ inflammation-associated blood Treg cells. This TCR was recovered from a donor aged 2-30 years with juvenile idiopathic arthritis.

This chain's CDR3 is CASSARGTANTGELFF. J is TRBJ2-2 and V is TRBV11-3; TCRdb picks TRBD1, but there is no DNA to check that call. CDR1 SGHNT and CDR2 YENEEA come from the germline V gene. The CDR3 consists of 16 residues. The protein alone is recorded here.